This TCR beta chain was captured in a study of post-analysis software for immune sequencing data. Study-level results: The normalized Chao1 diversity of multiple sclerosis patients was significantly lower than that of controls. Clustering by F measure revealed strong co-clustering among samples prepared together in one batch.

The library was made from cDNA and included unique molecular identifiers. The T cell input of 1 to 10 million gave roughly 0.5 million cDNA molecules. TCRdb independently ran MiXCR on the PCR reads; one entry per CDR3 protein. The sample shows roughly 730,000 distinct CDR3 sequences, roughly 29% of them seen only once. A note on this clonotype: Its antigen remains unknown.

This receptor was obtained from a girl under 18 with multiple sclerosis. The specimen was blood.

CDR3 DNA sequence: TGTGCCAGCAGCGTAGGGGTTTCTGGCTACACCTTC. Translating it yields CASSVGVSGYTF. The chain uses TRBV9 and TRBJ1-2; no definite D call. Trimming pared 0 bases from V and 7 bases from J, leaving 7 bases between. Germline V lookup: CDR1 SGDLS, CDR2 YYNGEE. The CDR3 is 12 residues long.